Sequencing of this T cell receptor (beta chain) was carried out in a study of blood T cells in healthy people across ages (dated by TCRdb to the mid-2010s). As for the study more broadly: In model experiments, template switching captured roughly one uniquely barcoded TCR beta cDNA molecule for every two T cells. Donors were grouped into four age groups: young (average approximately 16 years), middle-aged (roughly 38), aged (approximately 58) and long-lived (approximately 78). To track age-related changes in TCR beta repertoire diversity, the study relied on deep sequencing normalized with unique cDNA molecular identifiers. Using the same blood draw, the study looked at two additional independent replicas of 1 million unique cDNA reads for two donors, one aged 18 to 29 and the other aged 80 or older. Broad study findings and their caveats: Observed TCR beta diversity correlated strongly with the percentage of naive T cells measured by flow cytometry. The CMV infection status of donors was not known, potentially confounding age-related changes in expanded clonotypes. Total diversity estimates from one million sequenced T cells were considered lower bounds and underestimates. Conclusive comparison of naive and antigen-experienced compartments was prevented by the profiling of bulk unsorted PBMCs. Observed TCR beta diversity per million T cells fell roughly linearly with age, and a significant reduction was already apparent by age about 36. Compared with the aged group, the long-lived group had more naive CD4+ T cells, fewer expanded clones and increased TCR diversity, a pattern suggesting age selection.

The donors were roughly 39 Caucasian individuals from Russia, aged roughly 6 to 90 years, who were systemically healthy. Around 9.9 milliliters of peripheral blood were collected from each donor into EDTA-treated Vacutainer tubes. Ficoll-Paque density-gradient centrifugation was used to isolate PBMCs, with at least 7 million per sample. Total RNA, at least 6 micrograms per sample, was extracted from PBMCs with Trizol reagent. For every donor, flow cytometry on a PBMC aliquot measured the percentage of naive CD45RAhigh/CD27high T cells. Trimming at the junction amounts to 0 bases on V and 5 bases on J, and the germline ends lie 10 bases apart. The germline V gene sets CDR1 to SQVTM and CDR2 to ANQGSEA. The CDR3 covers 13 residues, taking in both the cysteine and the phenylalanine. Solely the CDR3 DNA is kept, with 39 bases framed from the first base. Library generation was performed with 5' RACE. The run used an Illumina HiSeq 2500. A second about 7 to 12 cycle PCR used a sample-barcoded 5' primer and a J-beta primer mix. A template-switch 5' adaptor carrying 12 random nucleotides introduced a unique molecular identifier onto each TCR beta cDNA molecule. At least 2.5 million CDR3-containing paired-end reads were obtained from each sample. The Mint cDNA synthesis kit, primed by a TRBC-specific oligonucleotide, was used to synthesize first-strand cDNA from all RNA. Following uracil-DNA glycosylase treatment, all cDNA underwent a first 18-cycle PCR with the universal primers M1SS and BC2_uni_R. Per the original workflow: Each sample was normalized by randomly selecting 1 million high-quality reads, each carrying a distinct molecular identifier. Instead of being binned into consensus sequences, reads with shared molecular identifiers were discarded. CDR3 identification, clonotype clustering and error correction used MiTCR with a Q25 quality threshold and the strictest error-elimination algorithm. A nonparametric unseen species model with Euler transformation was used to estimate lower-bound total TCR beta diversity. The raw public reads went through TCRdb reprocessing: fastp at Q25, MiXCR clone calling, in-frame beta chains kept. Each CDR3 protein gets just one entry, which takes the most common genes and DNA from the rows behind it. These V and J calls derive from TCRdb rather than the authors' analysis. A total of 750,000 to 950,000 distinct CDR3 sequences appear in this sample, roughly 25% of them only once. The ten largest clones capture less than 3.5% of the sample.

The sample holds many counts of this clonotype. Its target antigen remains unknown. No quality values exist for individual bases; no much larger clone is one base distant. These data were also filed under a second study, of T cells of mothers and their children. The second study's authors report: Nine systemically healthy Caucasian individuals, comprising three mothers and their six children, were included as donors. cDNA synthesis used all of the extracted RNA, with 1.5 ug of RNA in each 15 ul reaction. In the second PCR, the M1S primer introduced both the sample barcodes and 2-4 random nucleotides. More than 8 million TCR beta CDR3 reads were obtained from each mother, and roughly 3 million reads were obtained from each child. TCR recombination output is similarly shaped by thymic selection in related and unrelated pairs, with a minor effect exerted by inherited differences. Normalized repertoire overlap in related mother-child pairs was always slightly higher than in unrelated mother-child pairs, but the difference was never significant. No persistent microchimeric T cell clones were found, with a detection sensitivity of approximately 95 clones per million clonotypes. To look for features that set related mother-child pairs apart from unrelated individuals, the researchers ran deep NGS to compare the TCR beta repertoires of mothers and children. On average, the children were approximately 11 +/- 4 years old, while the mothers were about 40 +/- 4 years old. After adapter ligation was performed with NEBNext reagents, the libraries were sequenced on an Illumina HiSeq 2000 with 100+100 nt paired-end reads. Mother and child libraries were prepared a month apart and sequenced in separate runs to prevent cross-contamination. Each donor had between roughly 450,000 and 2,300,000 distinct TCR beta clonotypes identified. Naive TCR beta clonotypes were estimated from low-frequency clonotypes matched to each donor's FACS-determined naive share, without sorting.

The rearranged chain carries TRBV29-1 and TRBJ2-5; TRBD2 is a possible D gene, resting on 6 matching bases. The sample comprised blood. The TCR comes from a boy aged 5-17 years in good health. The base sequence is TGCAGCGTTGAAGAAGCAGGAGGGGAGACCCAGTACTTC. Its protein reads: CSVEEAGGETQYF.